The clone carrying this TCR beta chain was picked up a small number of times. Sequencing was performed with immunoSEQ multiplex PCR; in TCRdb, only in-frame clones are kept and a portion is missing. Of about 150,000 clones listed, around 83% are singletons. The record originates from a study of T cell responses to AZD1222 COVID-19 vaccine. Sequenced here: peripheral blood, sampled on day 0 of MenACWY control vaccination. The TCR sequence derives from an adult in good health.

The CDR3 loop reads CASSQAGQTYF. DNA of the CDR3: TGCGCCAGCAGCCAAGCGGGACAGACGTACTTC. V and J are TRBV4-1 and TRBJ2-5, with TRBD1 matching 7 bases. CDR3 length: 11 amino acids. In germline, CDR1 is MGHRA, CDR2 YSYEKL. Trimming cost V 1 base and J 13 bases; bases outside gene matches: 3.